What follows is one T cell receptor (beta chain) and its context. The antigen is not known. These data originate in a study of cytomegalovirus exposure and HLA in healthy donors. The CDR3 totals 15 residues. Germline V gene sequence: CDR1 LNHDA, CDR2 SQIVND (reference sequence). V dropped 4 bases and J dropped 1; count of bases not matched to a gene: 5. Study outcomes and limitations: The investigators catalogued 164 TCR beta chains as cytomegalovirus-associated. Across donors, most TCRs were seen rarely, yet some public ones were widespread.

Only in-frame clones appear in the TCRdb table, and some are missing; sequencing was by immunoSEQ multiplex PCR. The sample lists a few hundred thousand clones, 80% to 90% occurring once. The origin of this receptor is a young woman in good health and CMV-seronegative. The chain has TRBV19 and TRBJ1-2, with 8 positions matching TRBD1. The sequenced material came from PBMCs. The CDR3 reads CASSTLTGVNYGYTF. The CDR3 DNA follows: TGTGCCAGTAGTACCTTGACAGGGGTTAACTATGGCTACACCTTC.